This note documents a single T cell receptor beta chain sequence. Its target is not known. Per the germline V gene, CDR1 is MNHEY and CDR2 is SMNVEV (reference sequence). V lost 3 bases, J lost 2 bases, and 11 bases lay in between. The CDR3 length is 14 residues. CD45RO-negative cells were positively selected for CCR7, leaving out terminally differentiated effector memory CD45RA+ cells. The entry originates in a study of shared clonotypes between healthy human individuals. Study outcomes and limitations: Only blood was sampled, and tissue TCR repertoires likely differ from blood ones. Clonotype sharing across donors was expected to vary with sequencing depth. Around 4.9% of naive CD4 clonotypes were shared across several donors. Large sequencing depth failed to make sorted-subset sequencing complete, rarefaction showed.

Using immunoSEQ multiplex PCR, the repertoire was profiled, and TCRdb retains in-frame clones only, with some absent. Of about 2.2 million clones listed, under 95% are singletons. The TCR sequence derives from a man in his late teens or twenties in good health. Some clones in this sample may be carry-over from other donors' samples. The chain carries TRBV27 and TRBJ2-7; TRBD2 might be the D (5 bases). Material for sequencing was naive CD8+ T cells from PBMCs. The CDR3 sequence: CASSLGERTYEQYF. CDR3 bases: TGTGCCAGCAGTTTGGGAGAACGGACCTACGAGCAGTACTTC.